The entry below describes one T cell receptor beta chain. Study processing details: Estimation of nucleated cell counts was performed using reference gene primer amplification. The protocol was immunoSEQ multiplex PCR, while the TCRdb copy is restricted to in-frame clones and leaves out a portion. D and trimming come from the DNA, and the V and J calls and clone size come from that table. Here the sample spans 180,000 or so clones, roughly 80% being singletons. The data were obtained in a study of blood T cell repertoires in COVID-19. Across the study: Donors in the United States, Italy and Spain gave samples during acute or convalescent COVID-19. In each case, the material was cDNA or gDNA derived from T cells, B-cell-depleted T cells, or PBMCs.

Cohort allocation depended upon clinical history that participants reported. The CDR3 runs to 15 residues. From germline, CDR1 is SGHAT and CDR2 FQNNGV. Trimming pared 0 bases from V and 0 bases from J, leaving 7 bases between. The J gene is TRBJ2-3, the V gene TRBV11-2; D perhaps matches TRBD2 (6 bases). This clonotype was sampled from a man between 60 and 75 years old who had been exposed to COVID-19. Source material: PBMCs or T cells enriched from blood (not recorded which). The CDR3 loop is CASSLDGTSTDTQYF. CDR3 nucleotide sequence: TGTGCCAGCAGCTTAGACGGGACTAGCACAGATACGCAGTATTTT.